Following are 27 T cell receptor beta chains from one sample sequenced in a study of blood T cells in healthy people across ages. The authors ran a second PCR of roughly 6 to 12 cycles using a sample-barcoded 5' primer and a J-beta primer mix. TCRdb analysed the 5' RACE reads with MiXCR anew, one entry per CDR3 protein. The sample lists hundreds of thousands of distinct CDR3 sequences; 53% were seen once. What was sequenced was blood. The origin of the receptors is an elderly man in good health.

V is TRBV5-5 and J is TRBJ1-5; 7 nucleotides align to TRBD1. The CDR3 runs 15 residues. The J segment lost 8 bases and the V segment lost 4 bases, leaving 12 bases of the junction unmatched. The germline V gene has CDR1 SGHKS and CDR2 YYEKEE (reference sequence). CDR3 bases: TGTGCCAGCAGCCCCGAGACAGGGACATATAAGCCCCAGCATTTT. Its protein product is CASSPETGTYKPQHF.

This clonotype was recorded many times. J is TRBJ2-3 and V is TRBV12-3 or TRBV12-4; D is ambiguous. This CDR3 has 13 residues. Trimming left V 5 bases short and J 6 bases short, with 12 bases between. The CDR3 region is CASSLGGRDTQYF. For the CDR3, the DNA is TGTGCCAGCAGTCTGGGCGGACGGGATACGCAGTATTTT.

The CDR3 DNA reads TGTGCCAGCAGTGAAATGGGTAGTGGCTATGGCTACACCTTC. It codes for CASSEMGSGYGYTF. The V and J genes are TRBV2 and TRBJ1-2; no definite D call. V lost 2 bases and J lost 4, with 11 bases in between. CDR3 length: 14 amino acids. The germline CDR1 and CDR2 sequences are SNHLY and FYNNEI.

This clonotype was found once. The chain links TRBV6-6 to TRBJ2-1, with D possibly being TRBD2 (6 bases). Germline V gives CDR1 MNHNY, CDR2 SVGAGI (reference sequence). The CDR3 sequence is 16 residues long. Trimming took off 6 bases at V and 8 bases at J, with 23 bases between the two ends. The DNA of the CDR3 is TGTGCCAGCAGCTCCGCGGGAAGGCCGAAGTTATATGAGCAGTTCTTC. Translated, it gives CASSSAGRPKLYEQFF.

The CDR3 sequence: CAISEASGSVETQYF. CDR3 bases: TGTGCCATCAGTGAAGCTAGCGGGAGTGTGGAGACCCAGTACTTC. The V gene is TRBV10-3, the J gene TRBJ2-5; 10 bases align to TRBD2. The ends lost 3 bases at V and 5 bases at J; junction bases unmatched: 6. CDR3 size: 15 residues. Germline assignment: CDR1 ENHRY and CDR2 SYGVKD.

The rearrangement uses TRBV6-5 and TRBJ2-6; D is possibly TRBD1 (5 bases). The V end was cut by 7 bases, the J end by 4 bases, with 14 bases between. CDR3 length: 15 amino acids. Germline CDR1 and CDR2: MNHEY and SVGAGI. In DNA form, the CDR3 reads TGTGCCAGCACCCCGACAGCCTTCGGGGCCAACGTCCTGACTTTC. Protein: CASTPTAFGANVLTF.

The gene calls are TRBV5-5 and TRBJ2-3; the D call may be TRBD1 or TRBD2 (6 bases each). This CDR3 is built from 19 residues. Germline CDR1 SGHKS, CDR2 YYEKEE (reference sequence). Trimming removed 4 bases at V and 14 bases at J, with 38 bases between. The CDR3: CASSAGWDTRLASGRYAYF. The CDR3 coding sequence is TGTGCCAGCAGCGCCGGATGGGACACCCGGCTAGCGAGTGGCAGATACGCGTATTTT.

CDR3 sequence: CASSQEAGGPGGRYAYF. The CDR3 region has the DNA TGTGCCAGCAGCCAAGAAGCGGGAGGGCCGGGGGGGAGATACGCGTATTTT. The V gene is TRBV5-4, the J gene TRBJ2-3; the match to TRBD2 covers 10 bases. Germline trimming cut 4 bases from V and 14 bases from J; bases unmatched to any gene: 22. The CDR3 length is 17 residues. Germline V gives CDR1 SGHNT, CDR2 YYREEE (reference sequence).

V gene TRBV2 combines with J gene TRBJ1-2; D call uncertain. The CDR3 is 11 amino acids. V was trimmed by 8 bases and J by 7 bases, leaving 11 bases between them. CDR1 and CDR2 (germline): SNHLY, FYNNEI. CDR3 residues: CASRRVGGYTF. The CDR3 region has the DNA TGTGCCAGCCGGCGAGTGGGTGGCTACACCTTC.

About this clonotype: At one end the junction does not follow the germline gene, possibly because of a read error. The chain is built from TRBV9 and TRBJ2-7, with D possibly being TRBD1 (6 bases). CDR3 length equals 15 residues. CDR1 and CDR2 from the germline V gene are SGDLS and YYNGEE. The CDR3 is CTSSLTGIRSDEQYF. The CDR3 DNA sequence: TGTACCAGCAGCTTAACAGGGATTCGGTCCGATGAGCAGTACTTC.

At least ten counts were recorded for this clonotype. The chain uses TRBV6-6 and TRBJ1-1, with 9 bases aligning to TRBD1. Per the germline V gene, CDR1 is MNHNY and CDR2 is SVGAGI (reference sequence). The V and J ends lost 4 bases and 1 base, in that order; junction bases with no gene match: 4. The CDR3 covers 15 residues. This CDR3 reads CASSSRGQGNTEAFF. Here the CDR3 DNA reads TGTGCCAGCAGTTCTAGGGGACAGGGGAACACTGAAGCTTTCTTT.

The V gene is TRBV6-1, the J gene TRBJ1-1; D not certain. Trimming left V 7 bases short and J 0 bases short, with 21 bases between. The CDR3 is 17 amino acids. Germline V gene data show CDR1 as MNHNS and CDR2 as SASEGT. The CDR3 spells CASIPRVGSAMNTEAFF. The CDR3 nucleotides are TGTGCCAGCATTCCCCGGGTCGGGTCAGCCATGAACACTGAAGCTTTCTTT.

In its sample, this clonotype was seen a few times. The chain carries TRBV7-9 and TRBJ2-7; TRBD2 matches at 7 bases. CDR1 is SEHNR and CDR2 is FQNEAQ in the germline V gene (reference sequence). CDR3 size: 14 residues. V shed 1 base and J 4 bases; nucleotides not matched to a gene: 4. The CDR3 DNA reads TGTGCCAGCAGCTTAGTGGGAGCGGGGTACGAGCAGTACTTC. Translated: CASSLVGAGYEQYF.

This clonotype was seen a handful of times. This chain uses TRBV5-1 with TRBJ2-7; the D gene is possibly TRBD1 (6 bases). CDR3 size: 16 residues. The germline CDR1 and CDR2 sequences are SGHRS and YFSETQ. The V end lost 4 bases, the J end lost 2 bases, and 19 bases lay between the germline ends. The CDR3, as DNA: TGCGCCAGCAGCCAGACTACAGGGTCCCCGACCTACGAGCAGTACTTC. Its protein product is CASSQTTGSPTYEQYF.

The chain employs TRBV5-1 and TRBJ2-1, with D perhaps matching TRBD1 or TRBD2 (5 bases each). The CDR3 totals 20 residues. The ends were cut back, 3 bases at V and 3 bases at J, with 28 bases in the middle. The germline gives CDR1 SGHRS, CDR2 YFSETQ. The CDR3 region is CASSSTSSRDAHRNYNEQFF. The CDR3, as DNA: TGCGCCAGCAGCTCGACATCTTCCCGGGACGCCCATCGGAACTACAATGAGCAGTTCTTC.

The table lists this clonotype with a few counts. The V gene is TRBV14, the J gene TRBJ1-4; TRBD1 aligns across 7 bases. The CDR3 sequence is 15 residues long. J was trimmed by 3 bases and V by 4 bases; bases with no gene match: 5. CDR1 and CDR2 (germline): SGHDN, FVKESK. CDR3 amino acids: CASSLTGVPNEKLFF. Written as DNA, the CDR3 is TGTGCCAGCAGCCTCACAGGGGTTCCTAATGAAAAACTGTTTTTT.

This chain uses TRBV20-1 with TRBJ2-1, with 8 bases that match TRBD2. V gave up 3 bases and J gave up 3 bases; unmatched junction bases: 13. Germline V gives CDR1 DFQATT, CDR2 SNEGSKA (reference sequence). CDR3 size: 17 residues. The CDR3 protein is CSARVPTGLANYNEQFF. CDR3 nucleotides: TGCAGTGCTAGGGTCCCAACCGGACTAGCAAACTACAATGAGCAGTTCTTC.

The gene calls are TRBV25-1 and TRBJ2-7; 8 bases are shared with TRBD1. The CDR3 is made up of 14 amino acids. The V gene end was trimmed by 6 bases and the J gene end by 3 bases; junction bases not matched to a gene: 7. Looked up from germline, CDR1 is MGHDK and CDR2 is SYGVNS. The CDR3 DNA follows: TGTGCCAGCAGGGCGTCCGGGACAGGCTACGAGCAGTACTTC. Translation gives CASRASGTGYEQYF.

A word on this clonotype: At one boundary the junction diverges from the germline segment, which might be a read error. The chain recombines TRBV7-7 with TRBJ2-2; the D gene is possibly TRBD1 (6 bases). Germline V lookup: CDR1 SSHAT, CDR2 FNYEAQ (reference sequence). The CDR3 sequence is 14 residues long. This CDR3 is CASRTDANTGELFF. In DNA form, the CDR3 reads TGTGCTAGCAGGACAGACGCGAACACCGGGGAGCTGTTTTTT.

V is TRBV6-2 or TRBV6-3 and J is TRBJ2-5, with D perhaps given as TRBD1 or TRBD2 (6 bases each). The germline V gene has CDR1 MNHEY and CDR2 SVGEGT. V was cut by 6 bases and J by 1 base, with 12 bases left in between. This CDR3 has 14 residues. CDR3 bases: TGTGCCAGCAGGCCCGGGGGCCTCCAAGAGACCCAGTACTTC. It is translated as CASRPGGLQETQYF.

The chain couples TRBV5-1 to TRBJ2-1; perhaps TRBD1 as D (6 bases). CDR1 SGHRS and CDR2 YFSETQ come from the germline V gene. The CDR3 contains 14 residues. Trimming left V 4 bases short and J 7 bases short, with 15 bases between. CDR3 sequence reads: CASSEGQLWNEQFF. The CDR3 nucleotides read TGCGCCAGCAGCGAAGGACAGTTGTGGAATGAGCAGTTCTTC.

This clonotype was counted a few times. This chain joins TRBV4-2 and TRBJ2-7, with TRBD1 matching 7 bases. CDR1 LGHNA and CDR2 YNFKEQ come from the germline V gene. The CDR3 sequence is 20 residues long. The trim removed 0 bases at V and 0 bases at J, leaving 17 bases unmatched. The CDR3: CASSQDPADRSAGSSYEQYF. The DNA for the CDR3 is TGTGCCAGCAGCCAAGACCCGGCGGACAGGAGCGCTGGGAGCTCCTACGAGCAGTACTTC.

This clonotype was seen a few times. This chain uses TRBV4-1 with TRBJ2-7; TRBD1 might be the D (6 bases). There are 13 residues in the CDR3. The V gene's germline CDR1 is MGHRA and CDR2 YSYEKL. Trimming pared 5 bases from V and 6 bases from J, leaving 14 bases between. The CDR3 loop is CASSVQGLSEQYF. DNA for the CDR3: TGCGCCAGCAGCGTACAGGGATTGAGCGAGCAGTACTTC.

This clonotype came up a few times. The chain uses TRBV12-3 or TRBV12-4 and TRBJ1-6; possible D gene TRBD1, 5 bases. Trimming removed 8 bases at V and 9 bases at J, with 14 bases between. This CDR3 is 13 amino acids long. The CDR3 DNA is TGTGCCAGCGGACGACAGCCGATTTCACCCCTCCACTTT. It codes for CASGRQPISPLHF.

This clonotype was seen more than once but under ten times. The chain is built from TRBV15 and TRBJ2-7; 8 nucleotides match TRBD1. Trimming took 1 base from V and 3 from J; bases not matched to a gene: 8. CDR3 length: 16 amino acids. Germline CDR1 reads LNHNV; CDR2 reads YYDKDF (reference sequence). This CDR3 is CATSRGARGLDYEQYF. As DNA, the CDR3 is TGTGCCACCAGCAGAGGGGCCAGGGGGCTAGACTACGAGCAGTACTTC.

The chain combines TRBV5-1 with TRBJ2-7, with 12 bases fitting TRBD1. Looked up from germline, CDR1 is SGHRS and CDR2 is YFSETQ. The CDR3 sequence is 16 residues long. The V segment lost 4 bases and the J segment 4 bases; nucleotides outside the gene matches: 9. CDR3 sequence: CASSEFGTGGLYEQYF. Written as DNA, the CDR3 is TGCGCCAGCAGCGAATTCGGGACAGGGGGCTTATACGAGCAGTACTTC.

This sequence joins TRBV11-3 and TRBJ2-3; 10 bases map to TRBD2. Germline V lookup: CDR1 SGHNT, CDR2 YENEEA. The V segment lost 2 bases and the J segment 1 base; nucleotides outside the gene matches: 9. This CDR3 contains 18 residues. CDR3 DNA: TGTGCCAGCAGCTTAACGTCAGCGGGAGGGCTCGGCACAGATACGCAGTATTTT. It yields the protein CASSLTSAGGLGTDTQYF.